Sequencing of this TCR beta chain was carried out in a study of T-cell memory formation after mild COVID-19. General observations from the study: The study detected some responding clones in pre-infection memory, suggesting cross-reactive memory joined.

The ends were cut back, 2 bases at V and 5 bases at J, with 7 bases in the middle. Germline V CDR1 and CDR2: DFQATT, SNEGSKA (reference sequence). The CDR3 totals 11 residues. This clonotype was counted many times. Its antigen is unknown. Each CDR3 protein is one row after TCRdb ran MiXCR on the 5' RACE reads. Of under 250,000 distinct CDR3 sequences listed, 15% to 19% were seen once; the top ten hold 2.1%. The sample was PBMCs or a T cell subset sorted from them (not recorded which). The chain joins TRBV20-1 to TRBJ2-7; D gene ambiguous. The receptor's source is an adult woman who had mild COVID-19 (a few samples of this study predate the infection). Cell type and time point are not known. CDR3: CSARPGNEQYF. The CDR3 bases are TGCAGTGCTAGACCTGGGAACGAGCAGTACTTC.